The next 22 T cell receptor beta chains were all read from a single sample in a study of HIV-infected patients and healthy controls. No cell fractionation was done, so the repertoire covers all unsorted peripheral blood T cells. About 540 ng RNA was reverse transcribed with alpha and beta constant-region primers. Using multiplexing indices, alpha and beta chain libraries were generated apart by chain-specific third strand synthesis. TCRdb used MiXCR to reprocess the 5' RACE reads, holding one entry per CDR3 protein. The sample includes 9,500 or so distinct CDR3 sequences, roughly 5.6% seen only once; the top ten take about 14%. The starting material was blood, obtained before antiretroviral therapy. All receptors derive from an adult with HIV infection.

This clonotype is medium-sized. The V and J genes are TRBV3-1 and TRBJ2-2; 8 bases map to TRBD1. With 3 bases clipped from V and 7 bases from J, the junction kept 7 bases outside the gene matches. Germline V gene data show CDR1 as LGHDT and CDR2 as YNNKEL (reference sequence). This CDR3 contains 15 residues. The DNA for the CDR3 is TGTGCCAGCAGCCAGCCGGACAGGGCTGACGGGGAGCTGTTTTTT. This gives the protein CASSQPDRADGELFF.

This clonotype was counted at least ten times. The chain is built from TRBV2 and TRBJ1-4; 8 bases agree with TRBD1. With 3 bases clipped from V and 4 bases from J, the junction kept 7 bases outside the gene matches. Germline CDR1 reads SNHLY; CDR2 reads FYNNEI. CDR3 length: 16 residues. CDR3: CASSDVGQDFNEKLFF. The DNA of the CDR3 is TGTGCCAGCAGTGATGTGGGACAGGACTTTAATGAAAAACTGTTTTTT. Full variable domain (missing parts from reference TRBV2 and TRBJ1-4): EPEVTQTPSHQVTQMGQEVILRCVPISNHLYFYWYRQILGQKVEFLVSFYNNEISEKSEIFDDQFSVERPDGSNFTLKIRSTKLEDSAMYFCASSDVGQDFNEKLFFGSGTQLSVL.

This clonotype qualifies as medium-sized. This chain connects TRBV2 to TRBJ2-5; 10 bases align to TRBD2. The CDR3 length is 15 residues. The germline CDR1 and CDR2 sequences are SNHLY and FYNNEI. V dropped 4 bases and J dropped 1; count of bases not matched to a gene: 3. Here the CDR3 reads CASSGGTSVQETQYF. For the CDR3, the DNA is TGTGCCAGCAGTGGGGGGACTAGCGTCCAAGAGACCCAGTACTTC.

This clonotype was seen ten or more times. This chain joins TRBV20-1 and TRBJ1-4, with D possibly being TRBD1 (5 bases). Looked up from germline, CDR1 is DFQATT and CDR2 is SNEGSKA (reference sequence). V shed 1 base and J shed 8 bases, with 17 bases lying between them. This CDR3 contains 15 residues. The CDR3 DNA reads TGCAGTGCTAGAGGCGGTGAGCTAGAGGGGGAAAAACTGTTTTTT. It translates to CSARGGELEGEKLFF.

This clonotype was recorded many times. In nucleotides, the CDR3 is TGTGCCAGCAGAGGGGGGTCAATAGAGCAGTTCTTC. Protein product: CASRGGSIEQFF. The gene calls are TRBV6-1 and TRBJ2-1, with D perhaps assigned TRBD1 or TRBD2 (6 bases each). V dropped 6 bases and J dropped 10 bases, with 13 bases sitting between them. CDR3 length: 12 residues. CDR1 and CDR2 (germline): MNHNS, SASEGT.

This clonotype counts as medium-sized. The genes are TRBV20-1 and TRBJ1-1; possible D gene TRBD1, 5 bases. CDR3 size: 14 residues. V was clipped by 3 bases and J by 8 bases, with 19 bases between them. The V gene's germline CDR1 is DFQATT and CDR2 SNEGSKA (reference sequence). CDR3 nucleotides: TGCAGTGCTAGGGTGGGGATTTCGACAGAAGAAGCTTTCTTT. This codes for CSARVGISTEEAFF.

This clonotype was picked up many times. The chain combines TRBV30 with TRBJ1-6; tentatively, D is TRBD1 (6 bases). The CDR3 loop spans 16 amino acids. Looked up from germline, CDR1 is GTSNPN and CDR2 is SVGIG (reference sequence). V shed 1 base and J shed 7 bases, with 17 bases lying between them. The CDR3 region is CAWSDPITGSNSPLHF. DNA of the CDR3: TGTGCCTGGAGTGACCCAATAACAGGGAGCAATTCACCCCTCCACTTT.

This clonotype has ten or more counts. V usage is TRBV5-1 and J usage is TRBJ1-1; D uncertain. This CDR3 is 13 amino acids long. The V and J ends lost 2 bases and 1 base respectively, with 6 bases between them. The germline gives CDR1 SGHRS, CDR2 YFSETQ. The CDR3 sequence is CASSFAENTEAFF. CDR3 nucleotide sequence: TGCGCCAGCAGCTTCGCAGAGAACACTGAAGCTTTCTTT.

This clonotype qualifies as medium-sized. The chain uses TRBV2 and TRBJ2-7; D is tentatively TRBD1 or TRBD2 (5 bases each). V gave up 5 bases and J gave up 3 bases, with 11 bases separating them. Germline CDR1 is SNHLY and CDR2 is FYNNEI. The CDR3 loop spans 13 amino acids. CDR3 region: CASSYRDGYEQYF. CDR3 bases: TGTGCCAGCAGTTACCGGGACGGCTACGAGCAGTACTTC.

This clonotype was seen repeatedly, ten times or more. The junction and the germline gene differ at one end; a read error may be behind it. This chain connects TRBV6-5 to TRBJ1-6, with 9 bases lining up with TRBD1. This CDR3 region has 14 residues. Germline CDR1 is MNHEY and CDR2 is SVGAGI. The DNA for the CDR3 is TGTGCCTGCAGCCCCGGGACAGGGTACTCACCCCTCCACTTT. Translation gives CACSPGTGYSPLHF.

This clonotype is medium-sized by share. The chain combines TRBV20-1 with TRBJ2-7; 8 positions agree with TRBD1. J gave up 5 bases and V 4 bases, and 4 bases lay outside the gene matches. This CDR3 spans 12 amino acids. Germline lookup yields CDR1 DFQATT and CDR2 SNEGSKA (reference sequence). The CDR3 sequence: CSAKTGVNEQYF. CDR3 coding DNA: TGCAGTGCTAAGACAGGGGTAAACGAGCAGTACTTC.

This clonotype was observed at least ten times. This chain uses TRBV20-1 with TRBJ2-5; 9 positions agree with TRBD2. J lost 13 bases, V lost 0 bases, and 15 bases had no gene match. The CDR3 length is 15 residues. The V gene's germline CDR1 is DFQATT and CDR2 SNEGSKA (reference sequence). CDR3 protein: CSARERGTSPVYRYF. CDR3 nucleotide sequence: TGCAGTGCTAGAGAGCGGGGGACTAGCCCGGTTTATAGGTACTTC.

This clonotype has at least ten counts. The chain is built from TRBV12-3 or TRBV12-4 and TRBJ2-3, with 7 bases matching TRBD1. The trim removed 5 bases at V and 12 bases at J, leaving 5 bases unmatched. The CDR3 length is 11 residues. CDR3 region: CASSPQGFQYF. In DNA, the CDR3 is TGTGCCAGCAGTCCACAGGGGTTCCAGTATTTT.

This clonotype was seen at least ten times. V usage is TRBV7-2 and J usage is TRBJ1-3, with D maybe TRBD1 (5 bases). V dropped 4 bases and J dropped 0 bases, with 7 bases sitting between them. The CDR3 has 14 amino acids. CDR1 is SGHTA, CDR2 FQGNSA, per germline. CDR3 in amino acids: CASSSDTSGNTIYF. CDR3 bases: TGTGCCAGCAGCTCGGACACCTCTGGAAACACCATATATTTT.

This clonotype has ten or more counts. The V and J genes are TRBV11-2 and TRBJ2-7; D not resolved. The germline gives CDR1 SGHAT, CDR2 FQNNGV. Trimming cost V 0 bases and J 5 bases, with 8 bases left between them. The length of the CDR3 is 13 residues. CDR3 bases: TGTGCCAGCAGCTTAGATCTGGTGGACGAGCAGTACTTC. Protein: CASSLDLVDEQYF.

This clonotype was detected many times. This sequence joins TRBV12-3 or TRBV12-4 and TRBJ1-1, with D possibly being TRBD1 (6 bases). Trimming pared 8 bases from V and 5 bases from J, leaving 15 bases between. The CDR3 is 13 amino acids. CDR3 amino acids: CASGDRRGTEAFF. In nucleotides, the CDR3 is TGTGCCAGCGGTGACCGCAGGGGAACTGAAGCTTTCTTT.

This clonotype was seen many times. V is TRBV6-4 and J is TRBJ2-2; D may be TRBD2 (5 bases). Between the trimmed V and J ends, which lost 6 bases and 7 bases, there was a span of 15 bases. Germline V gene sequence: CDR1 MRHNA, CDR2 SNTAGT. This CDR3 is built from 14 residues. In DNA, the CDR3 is TGTGCCAGCAGCAAAGAAGATGGGAGCGGGGAGCTGTTTTTT. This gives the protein CASSKEDGSGELFF.

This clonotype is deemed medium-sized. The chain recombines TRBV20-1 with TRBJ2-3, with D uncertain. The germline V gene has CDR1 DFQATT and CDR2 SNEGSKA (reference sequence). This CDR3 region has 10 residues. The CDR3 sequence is CSVPQITQYF. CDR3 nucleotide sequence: TGCAGCGTCCCTCAGATTACGCAGTATTTT.

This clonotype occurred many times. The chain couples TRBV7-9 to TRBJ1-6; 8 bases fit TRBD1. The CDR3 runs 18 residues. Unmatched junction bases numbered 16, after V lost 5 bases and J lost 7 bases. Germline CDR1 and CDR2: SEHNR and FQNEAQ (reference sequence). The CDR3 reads CASSPISDRGPLNSPLHF. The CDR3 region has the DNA TGTGCCAGCAGCCCAATCTCCGACAGGGGACCTTTAAATTCACCCCTCCACTTT.

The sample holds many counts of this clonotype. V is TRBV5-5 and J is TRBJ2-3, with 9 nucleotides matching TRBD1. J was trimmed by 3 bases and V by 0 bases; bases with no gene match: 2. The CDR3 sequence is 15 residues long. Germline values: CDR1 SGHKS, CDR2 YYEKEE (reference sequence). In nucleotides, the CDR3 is TGTGCCAGCAGCTTGGACGGACAGGGGACAGATACGCAGTATTTT. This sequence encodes CASSLDGQGTDTQYF. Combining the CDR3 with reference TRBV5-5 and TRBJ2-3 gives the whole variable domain DAGVTQSPTHLIKTRGQQVTLRCSPISGHKSVSWYQQVLGQGPQFIFQYYEKEERGRGNFPDRFSARQFPNYSSELNVNALLLGDSALYLCASSLDGQGTDTQYFGPGTRLTVL.

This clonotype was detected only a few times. CDR3 sequence (DNA): TGTGCCAGCAGCAGCACCGGACAGCCTTCCTACGAGCAGTACTTC. As protein: CASSSTGQPSYEQYF. V is TRBV12-3 or TRBV12-4 and J is TRBJ2-7, with a weak D call TRBD1 (6 bases). Trimming pared 6 bases from V and 1 base from J, leaving 16 bases between. This CDR3 region has 15 residues.

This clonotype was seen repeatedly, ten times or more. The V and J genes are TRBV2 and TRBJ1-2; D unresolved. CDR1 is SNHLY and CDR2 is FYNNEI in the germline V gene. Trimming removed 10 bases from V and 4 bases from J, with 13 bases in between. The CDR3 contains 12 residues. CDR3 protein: CANTGLVYGYTF. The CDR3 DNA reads TGTGCCAACACCGGGCTCGTCTATGGCTACACCTTC.